One and the same sample provided the 12 T cell receptor beta chains below, sequenced in a study of cytomegalovirus exposure and HLA in healthy donors. PCR was performed using 60 Vbeta and 13 Jbeta primers. The method was immunoSEQ multiplex PCR; TCRdb's version includes in-frame clones alone and lacks a portion of them. The sample yields under 150,000 clones, around 78% seen once. The sample was PBMCs. All receptors derive from a woman in her forties in good health and CMV-seronegative.

The rearrangement joins TRBV7-9 to TRBJ2-5, with D possibly being TRBD1 (5 bases). There are 13 residues in the CDR3. Germline V lookup: CDR1 SEHNR, CDR2 FQNEAQ (reference sequence). V dropped 6 bases and J dropped 2 bases, with 10 bases sitting between them. CDR3 DNA: TGTGCCAGCAGTCGGACATCGCAAGAGACCCAGTACTTC. Amino acids: CASSRTSQETQYF.

The genes are TRBV11-2 and TRBJ2-3; D remains unclear. Trimming removed 1 base at V and 6 bases at J, with 5 bases between. CDR1 SGHAT and CDR2 FQNNGV come from the germline V gene. The CDR3 loop spans 12 amino acids. The CDR3 nucleotides are TGTGCCAGCAGCTTAGGGGCGGATACGCAGTATTTT. Translating it yields CASSLGADTQYF.

The gene calls are TRBV4-2 and TRBJ2-5; no clear D. CDR3 length: 13 amino acids. V was shortened by 0 bases and J by 3 bases, with 5 bases between the two germline ends. Germline CDR1 and CDR2: LGHNA and YNFKEQ. CDR3: CASSQDYKETQYF. CDR3 bases: TGTGCCAGCAGCCAAGATTACAAAGAGACCCAGTACTTC.

J is TRBJ1-5 and V is TRBV18; 8 bases map to TRBD1. The V gene's germline CDR1 is KGHSH and CDR2 LQKENI. The CDR3 has 17 amino acids. After removal of 3 bases from V and 0 bases from J, the junction contained 7 bases not matched to a gene. CDR3 in amino acids: CASSPRPGQDSNQPQHF. The CDR3 nucleotides are TGTGCCAGCTCACCCCGTCCGGGACAGGATAGCAATCAGCCCCAGCATTTT.

This clone came up a few times. This chain connects TRBV7-8 to TRBJ2-3; a weak D match, TRBD2 (7 bases). The CDR3 sequence is 15 residues long. V lost 6 bases and J lost 2, with 15 bases in between. In germline, CDR1 is SGHVS, CDR2 FQNEAQ. CDR3 amino acids: CASSSEGGATDTQYF. In nucleotides, the CDR3 is TGTGCCAGCAGTTCAGAGGGGGGGGCCACAGATACGCAGTATTTT.

This sequence joins TRBV5-1 and TRBJ1-1; TRBD1 agrees at 8 bases. V lost 2 bases, J lost 0 bases, and 3 bases stayed unmatched. CDR1 is SGHRS, CDR2 YFSETQ, per germline. The CDR3 contains 15 residues. The CDR3 loop reads CASSFGQGLNTEAFF. CDR3 coding DNA: TGCGCCAGCAGCTTCGGACAGGGACTGAACACTGAAGCTTTCTTT.

V gene TRBV6-5 combines with J gene TRBJ2-7, with 9 bases fitting TRBD1. CDR1 is MNHEY and CDR2 is SVGAGI in the germline V gene. J lost 4 bases, V lost 0 bases, and 4 bases had no gene match. The CDR3 runs 15 residues. In DNA, the CDR3 is TGTGCCAGCAGTTACTCGAAGGGACAGGGATACGAGCAGTACTTC. Translated, it gives CASSYSKGQGYEQYF.

V usage is TRBV28 and J usage is TRBJ1-5; no definite D call. The CDR3 is 15 residues long. Deletions cut 3 bases from V and 5 bases from J, with 14 bases between. Germline assignment: CDR1 MDHEN and CDR2 SYDVKM. As DNA, the CDR3 is TGTGCCAGCAGTTTCACCGGGGATAGACATCAGCCCCAGCATTTT. Amino acid sequence: CASSFTGDRHQPQHF.

Of note for this clone: At one boundary the junction diverges from the germline segment, which might be a read error. Other DNA sequences of this sample code for an identical CDR3. The V gene is TRBV7-2, the J gene TRBJ2-7, with 9 bases matching TRBD2. The germline gives CDR1 SGHTA, CDR2 FQGNSA. The CDR3 extends over 14 amino acids. This chain's CDR3 is CASSSYGVAGDEDF. CDR3 sequence (DNA): TGTGCCAGCAGCTCCTATGGGGTAGCGGGGGACGAGGACTTC.

The chain has TRBV5-1 and TRBJ1-6; no clear D. Germline CDR1 and CDR2: SGHRS and YFSETQ. The CDR3 spans 14 residues. Trimming cost V 0 bases and J 8 bases, with 9 bases left between them. CDR3 region: CASSLAEGYSPLHF. CDR3 in DNA: TGCGCCAGCAGCTTGGCGGAGGGTTATTCACCCCTCCACTTT.

This sequence joins TRBV30 and TRBJ2-5; D not resolved. The germline V gene encodes CDR1 GTSNPN and CDR2 SVGIG (reference sequence). Trimming removed 8 bases at V and 3 bases at J, with 10 bases between. This CDR3 comprises 11 residues. CDR3 nucleotide sequence: TGTGCCGGTCAGGTGAAAGAGACCCAGTACTTC. Translated, it gives CAGQVKETQYF. Combining the CDR3 with reference TRBV30 and TRBJ2-5 gives the whole variable domain SQTIHQWPATLVQPVGSPLSLECTVEGTSNPNLYWYRQAAGRGLQLLFYSVGIGQISSEVPQNLSASRPQDRQFILSSKKLLLSDSGFYLCAGQVKETQYFGPGTRLLVL.

The chain joins TRBV10-1 to TRBJ2-3; no clear D. The CDR3 consists of 14 residues. The V gene lost 4 bases and the J gene lost 0 bases, with 8 bases spanning the gap. Per the germline V gene, CDR1 is WNHNN and CDR2 is SYGVQD (reference sequence). The CDR3 protein is CASSAERSTDTQYF. The CDR3 nucleotides read TGCGCCAGCAGTGCGGAGAGGAGCACAGATACGCAGTATTTT.